The 26 T cell receptor beta chains reported below all come from one sample, sequenced in a study of OX40 agonist ivuxolimab in advanced cancers. Library generation was performed with the immunoSEQ multiplex PCR assay. TCRdb retrieved this table from immuneACCESS and kept in-frame rearrangements only. Not all clones are present; in checked studies, unresolved V genes account for under half, and no reason is known for the remainder. Here the sample has about 52,000 clones; approximately 92% occur a single time. The biggest ten clones account for approximately 24% of the sample. Specimen: CD4+ or CD8+ T cells sorted from blood, collected in a trial of the OX40 agonist ivuxolimab. The origin of the receptors is an adult with an advanced solid tumor such as melanoma, head and neck, liver or kidney cancer.

The chain links TRBV11-2 to TRBJ1-1, with D possibly TRBD1 on 6 matching bases. Trimming pared 5 bases from V and 0 bases from J, leaving 13 bases between. Germline CDR1 is SGHAT and CDR2 is FQNNGV. The CDR3 sequence is 15 residues long. The CDR3, as DNA: TGTGCCAGCAGCGCCGGACAGTACATGAACACTGAAGCTTTCTTT. This codes for CASSAGQYMNTEAFF.

CDR3 nucleotide sequence: TGCAGCGTTGTACAAGTGGGGATCCTAGGGGAAAAACTGTTTTTT. This gives the protein CSVVQVGILGEKLFF. V gene TRBV29-1 combines with J gene TRBJ1-4, with D unresolved. The CDR3 sequence is 15 residues long. Germline V CDR1 and CDR2: SQVTM, ANQGSEA. V lost 4 bases and J 8 bases, leaving 20 bases between the germline ends.

V usage is TRBV6-5 and J usage is TRBJ2-3; TRBD2 aligns across 9 bases. Germline V gives CDR1 MNHEY, CDR2 SVGAGI. The CDR3 covers 14 residues. Germline trimming cut 6 bases from V and 3 bases from J; bases unmatched to any gene: 4. CDR3 nucleotide sequence: TGTGCCAGCAGCTTTAGCGGGAGTACAGATACGCAGTATTTT. Its translation is CASSFSGSTDTQYF.

The chain's CDR3 is CASSAARGGSSDTQYF. The CDR3 bases are TGTGCCAGCAGCGCCGCCCGTGGCGGGAGTTCAGATACGCAGTATTTT. This chain uses TRBV9 with TRBJ2-3, with 7 bases aligning to TRBD2. Germline V gives CDR1 SGDLS, CDR2 YYNGEE. Trimming cost V 3 bases and J 4 bases; bases outside gene matches: 11. CDR3 length equals 16 residues.

This chain connects TRBV27 to TRBJ1-5; D unresolved. Trimming took 2 bases from V and 4 from J, leaving 6 bases between them. CDR3 length: 13 residues. Germline lookup yields CDR1 MNHEY and CDR2 SMNVEV (reference sequence). CDR3 loop: CASSLGENQPQHF. CDR3 coding DNA: TGTGCCAGCAGTTTAGGGGAAAATCAGCCCCAGCATTTT.

The chain is built from TRBV7-8 and TRBJ2-1; the D is unclear. This CDR3 region has 14 residues. With 1 base removed from V and 10 bases from J, the gap between germline ends came to 14 bases. Germline CDR1 SGHVS, CDR2 FQNEAQ. The CDR3 sequence is CASSLVKTPGEQFF. DNA for the CDR3: TGTGCCAGCAGCTTAGTGAAAACCCCTGGGGAGCAGTTCTTC.

The chain employs TRBV15 and TRBJ2-7, with TRBD2 matching over 12 bases. The CDR3 runs to 17 residues. Germline loops: CDR1 LNHNV, CDR2 YYDKDF (reference sequence). J was trimmed by 3 bases and V by 1 base; bases with no gene match: 7. In DNA form, the CDR3 reads TGTGCCACCAGCAGAGGGGTGGGACTAGCGGGTAACTACGAGCAGTACTTC. This encodes CATSRGVGLAGNYEQYF.

The chain links TRBV27 to TRBJ2-1; D is possibly TRBD1 (6 bases). The CDR3 runs to 15 residues. Germline V gives CDR1 MNHEY, CDR2 SMNVEV (reference sequence). Trimming removed 4 bases from V and 5 bases from J, with 15 bases in between. The DNA of the CDR3 is TGTGCCAGCAGTTACTCAGGGGCTTTAAACAATGAGCAGTTCTTC. Protein: CASSYSGALNNEQFF.

The chain joins TRBV27 to TRBJ2-1, with D hard to call. Trimming pared 4 bases from V and 5 bases from J, leaving 9 bases between. There are 13 residues in the CDR3. Germline V lookup: CDR1 MNHEY, CDR2 SMNVEV (reference sequence). The CDR3 region is CASSSDSNNEQFF. CDR3 DNA sequence: TGTGCCAGCAGTTCCGACTCAAACAATGAGCAGTTCTTC.

The V and J genes are TRBV27 and TRBJ2-5; 7 nucleotides line up with TRBD2. CDR1 and CDR2 (germline): MNHEY, SMNVEV (reference sequence). This CDR3 is 15 amino acids long. After removal of 3 bases from V and 3 bases from J, the junction contained 7 bases not matched to a gene. The CDR3 protein is CASSLTGGFEETQYF. In DNA, the CDR3 is TGTGCCAGCAGTTTGACGGGAGGCTTTGAAGAGACCCAGTACTTC.

A single count supports this clone. This chain connects TRBV19 to TRBJ1-1; weak D call: TRBD1 (5 bases). V lost 6 bases, J lost 6 bases, and 11 bases lay in between. The CDR3 totals 12 residues. Per germline, CDR1 LNHDA and CDR2 SQIVND (reference sequence). This CDR3 is CASSIGTPEAFF. CDR3 nucleotide sequence: TGTGCCAGTAGCATCGGGACCCCTGAAGCTTTCTTT.

This clone was seen just once. The chain carries TRBV6-5 and TRBJ2-3; D is unclear. The V gene's germline CDR1 is MNHEY and CDR2 SVGAGI. CDR3 length: 11 amino acids. V was cut by 4 bases and J by 5 bases, with 4 bases left in between. CDR3 in amino acids: CASSLGDTQYF. As DNA, the CDR3 is TGTGCCAGCAGTTTAGGAGATACGCAGTATTTT.

V is TRBV6-5 and J is TRBJ2-7; 8 nucleotides align to TRBD2. Germline V gene sequence: CDR1 MNHEY, CDR2 SVGAGI. This CDR3 is 13 amino acids long. V lost 2 bases and J lost 3; bases outside the gene matches: 0. The CDR3 loop reads CASSYAGGYEQYF. The CDR3 nucleotides read TGTGCCAGCAGTTACGCGGGAGGCTACGAGCAGTACTTC.

The rearrangement joins TRBV2 to TRBJ2-7; D could derive from TRBD1 or TRBD2 (5 bases each). The CDR3 is made up of 13 amino acids. Trimming took off 8 bases at V and 0 bases at J, with 11 bases between the two ends. Germline CDR1 reads SNHLY; CDR2 reads FYNNEI. The CDR3 reads CASPGRSSYEQYF. In nucleotides, the CDR3 is TGTGCCAGCCCGGGACGGAGCTCCTACGAGCAGTACTTC.

The V gene is TRBV4-1, the J gene TRBJ2-7; 7 nucleotides agree with TRBD2. The CDR3 is made up of 13 amino acids. The germline gives CDR1 MGHRA, CDR2 YSYEKL. J was trimmed by 6 bases and V by 4 bases; bases with no gene match: 6. The CDR3 region has the DNA TGCGCCAGCAGCCGTACGACTAGCCCCGAGCAGTACTTC. It translates to CASSRTTSPEQYF.

The chain carries TRBV19 and TRBJ2-2; tentative D call: TRBD2 (5 bases). Looked up from germline, CDR1 is LNHDA and CDR2 is SQIVND (reference sequence). Trimming shortened V by 3 bases and J by 0 bases, and 8 bases separated the two germline ends. This CDR3 spans 15 amino acids. This CDR3 reads CASSILAANTGELFF. The CDR3 nucleotides are TGTGCCAGTAGTATTCTAGCAGCGAACACCGGGGAGCTGTTTTTT.

For the CDR3, the DNA is TGTGCCAGCGGGGATCTCACAGATACGCAGTATTTT. Translated: CASGDLTDTQYF. The chain is built from TRBV9 and TRBJ2-3; D is uncertain. The germline gives CDR1 SGDLS, CDR2 YYNGEE. The CDR3 is made up of 12 amino acids. V lost 7 bases, J lost 2 bases, and 8 bases lay in between.

This chain uses TRBV4-3 with TRBJ1-5; D ambiguous. V lost 0 bases and J lost 11, with 17 bases in between. CDR1 and CDR2 from the germline V gene are LGHNA and YSLEER. The CDR3 loop spans 15 amino acids. The CDR3 DNA follows: TGCGCCAGCAGCCAAGATTGGCTCAGCGGGGAGGCCCAGCATTTT. This codes for CASSQDWLSGEAQHF.

The V and J genes are TRBV15 and TRBJ1-4; 8 bases match TRBD1. CDR1 and CDR2 from the germline V gene are LNHNV and YYDKDF (reference sequence). The CDR3 sequence is 16 residues long. Trimming took 4 bases from V and 0 from J; bases not matched to a gene: 4. CDR3 residues: CATSKGQAPTNEKLFF. In DNA, the CDR3 is TGTGCCACCAGCAAGGGACAGGCGCCAACTAATGAAAAACTGTTTTTT.

V is TRBV27 and J is TRBJ2-1; TRBD2 matches 14 bases. V was clipped by 3 bases and J by 6 bases; unmatched bases: 1. The CDR3 has 15 amino acids. CDR1 MNHEY and CDR2 SMNVEV come from the germline V gene (reference sequence). The CDR3 protein is CASSFGLAGGNEQFF. The CDR3 DNA follows: TGTGCCAGCAGTTTTGGACTAGCGGGAGGCAATGAGCAGTTCTTC.

This chain connects TRBV27 to TRBJ2-7, with a possible D match to TRBD2 (7 bases). The CDR3 spans 14 residues. Germline V lookup: CDR1 MNHEY, CDR2 SMNVEV (reference sequence). V was cut by 4 bases and J by 3 bases, with 13 bases left in between. The CDR3 protein is CASSYGGQVYEQYF. CDR3 DNA: TGTGCCAGCAGTTACGGGGGGCAGGTCTACGAGCAGTACTTC.

The chain joins TRBV27 to TRBJ1-1, with D hard to call. The CDR3 runs 13 residues. V was cut by 6 bases and J by 5 bases, with 13 bases left in between. Germline CDR1 reads MNHEY; CDR2 reads SMNVEV (reference sequence). CDR3 nucleotides: TGTGCCAGCAGCTCTCCGGGAGTTACTGAAGCTTTCTTT. Its translation: CASSSPGVTEAFF.

The rearrangement joins TRBV28 to TRBJ1-5; maybe TRBD1 (5 bases). The CDR3 spans 15 residues. CDR1 MDHEN and CDR2 SYDVKM come from the germline V gene. Between the trimmed V and J ends, which lost 7 bases and 6 bases, there was a span of 19 bases. CDR3 DNA sequence: TGTGCCAGCATCCCGACAGTCGGGGGAATTCAGCCCCAGCATTTT. This sequence encodes CASIPTVGGIQPQHF.

This clone was seen a single time. The chain employs TRBV7-6 and TRBJ2-1; D is unresolved. This CDR3 spans 14 amino acids. Per germline, CDR1 SGHVS and CDR2 FNYEAQ. V was pared by 0 bases and J by 4 bases, with 7 bases between. The CDR3 coding sequence is TGTGCCAGCAGCTTAGCCGGAGATTACAATGAGCAGTTCTTC. Amino acids: CASSLAGDYNEQFF.

This chain uses TRBV4-1 with TRBJ2-5, with a possible D match to TRBD2 (5 bases). The V end lost 4 bases, the J end lost 0 bases, and 18 bases lay between the germline ends. The germline gives CDR1 MGHRA, CDR2 YSYEKL. CDR3 length equals 17 residues. DNA for the CDR3: TGCGCCAGCAGCCTCCGGGCGGGCGTCCCCTACCAAGAGACCCAGTACTTC. This codes for CASSLRAGVPYQETQYF.

V and J are TRBV19 and TRBJ2-3; 13 nucleotides agree with TRBD2. There are 18 residues in the CDR3. The V gene end was trimmed by 0 bases and the J gene end by 5 bases; junction bases not matched to a gene: 8. The germline CDR1 and CDR2 sequences are LNHDA and SQIVND (reference sequence). CDR3 coding DNA: TGTGCCAGTAGTATAGAACTCGGACTAGCGGGAGAAAAAGATACGCAGTATTTT. Its translation is CASSIELGLAGEKDTQYF.